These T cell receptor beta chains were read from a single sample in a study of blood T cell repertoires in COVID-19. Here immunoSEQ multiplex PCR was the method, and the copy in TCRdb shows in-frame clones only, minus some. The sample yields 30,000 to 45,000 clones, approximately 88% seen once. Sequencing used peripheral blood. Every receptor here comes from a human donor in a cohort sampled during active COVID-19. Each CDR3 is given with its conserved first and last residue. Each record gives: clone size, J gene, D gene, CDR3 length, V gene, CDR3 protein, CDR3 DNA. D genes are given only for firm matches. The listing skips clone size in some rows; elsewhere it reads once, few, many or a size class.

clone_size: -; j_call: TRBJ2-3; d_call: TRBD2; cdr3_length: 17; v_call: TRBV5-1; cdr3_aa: CASSLAVLAGGGDTQYF; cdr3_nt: TGCGCCAGCAGCTTGGCCGTTCTAGCGGGAGGGGGAGATACGCAGTATTTT
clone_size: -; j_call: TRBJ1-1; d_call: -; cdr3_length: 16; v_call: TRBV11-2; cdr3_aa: CASGHSGGLLDTEAFF; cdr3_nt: TGTGCCAGCGGCCATTCGGGGGGGCTTTTGGACACTGAAGCTTTCTTT
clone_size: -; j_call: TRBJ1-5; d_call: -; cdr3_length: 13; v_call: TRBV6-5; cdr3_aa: CATRGAGNQPQHF; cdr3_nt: TGTGCCACTCGTGGGGCAGGCAATCAGCCCCAGCATTTT
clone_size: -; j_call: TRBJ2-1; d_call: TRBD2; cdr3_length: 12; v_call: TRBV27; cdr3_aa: CASSPGGYEQFF; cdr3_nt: TGTGCCAGCAGCCCGGGGGGATATGAGCAGTTCTTC
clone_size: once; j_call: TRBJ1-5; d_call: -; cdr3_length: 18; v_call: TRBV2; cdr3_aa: CASRHAFGQGKSNQPQHF; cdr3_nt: TGTGCCAGCAGACACGCCTTCGGGCAGGGTAAAAGCAATCAGCCCCAGCATTTT
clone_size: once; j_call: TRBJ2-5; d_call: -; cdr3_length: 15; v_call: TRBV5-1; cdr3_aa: CASSSGASTQETQYF; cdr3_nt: TGCGCCAGCAGCTCTGGGGCGTCTACTCAAGAGACCCAGTACTTC
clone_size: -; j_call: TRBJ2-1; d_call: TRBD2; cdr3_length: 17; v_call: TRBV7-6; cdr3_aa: CASSLRTSGGAGNEQFF; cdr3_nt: TGTGCCAGCAGCTTAAGGACTAGCGGGGGGGCCGGGAATGAGCAGTTCTTC
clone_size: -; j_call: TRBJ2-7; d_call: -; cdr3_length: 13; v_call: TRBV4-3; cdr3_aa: CASSQAPRYEQYF; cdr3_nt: TGCGCCAGCAGCCAAGCCCCCCGCTACGAGCAGTACTTC
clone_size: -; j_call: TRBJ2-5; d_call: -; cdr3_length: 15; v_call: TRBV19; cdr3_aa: CASSIDREGAETQYF; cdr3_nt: TGTGCCAGTAGTATAGATAGAGAGGGCGCGGAGACCCAGTACTTC
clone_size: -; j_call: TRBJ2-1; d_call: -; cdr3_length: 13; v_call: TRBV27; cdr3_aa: CASSYGIALEQFF; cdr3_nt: TGTGCCAGCAGTTACGGGATAGCACTGGAGCAGTTCTTC
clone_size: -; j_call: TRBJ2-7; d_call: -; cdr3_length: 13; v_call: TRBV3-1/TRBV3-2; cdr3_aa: CASSQRTSDEQYF; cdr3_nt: TGTGCCAGCAGCCAAAGAACCTCGGACGAGCAGTACTTC
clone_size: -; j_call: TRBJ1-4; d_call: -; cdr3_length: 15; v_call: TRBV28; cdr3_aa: CASSLSGYREEKLFF; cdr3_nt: TGTGCCAGCAGTTTATCCGGCTACCGGGAAGAAAAACTGTTTTTT
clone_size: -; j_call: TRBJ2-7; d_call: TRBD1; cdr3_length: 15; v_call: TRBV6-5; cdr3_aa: CASSRSGQGAGEQYF; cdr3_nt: TGTGCCAGCAGTCGGTCGGGACAGGGGGCCGGCGAGCAGTACTTC
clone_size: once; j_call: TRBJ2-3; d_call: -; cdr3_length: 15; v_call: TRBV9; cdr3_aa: CASTPGSVGPDTQYF; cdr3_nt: TGTGCCAGCACCCCCGGCAGCGTCGGCCCGGATACGCAGTATTTT
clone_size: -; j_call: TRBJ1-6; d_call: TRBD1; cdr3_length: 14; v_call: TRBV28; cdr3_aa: CASSGTGAHSPLHF; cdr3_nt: TGTGCCAGCAGCGGGACAGGGGCACATTCACCCCTCCACTTT
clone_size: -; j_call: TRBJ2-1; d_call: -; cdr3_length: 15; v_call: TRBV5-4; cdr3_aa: CASSLHGGPYNEQFF; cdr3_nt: TGTGCCAGCAGCTTGCACGGGGGGCCTTACAATGAGCAGTTCTTC
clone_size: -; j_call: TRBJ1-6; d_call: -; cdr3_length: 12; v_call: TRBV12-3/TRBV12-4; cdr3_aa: CASSQNRGLLHF; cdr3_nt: TGTGCCAGCAGTCAAAACCGGGGACTCCTCCACTTT
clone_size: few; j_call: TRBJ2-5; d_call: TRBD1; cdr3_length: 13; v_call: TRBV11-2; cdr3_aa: CASSLGYLGTVYF; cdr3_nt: TGTGCCAGCAGCTTAGGGTACCTCGGGACAGTTTACTTC
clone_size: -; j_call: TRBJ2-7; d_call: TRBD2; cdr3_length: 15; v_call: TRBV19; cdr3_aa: CASRASGGGLYEQYF; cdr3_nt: TGTGCCAGTAGAGCCAGCGGGGGGGGTCTCTACGAGCAGTACTTC
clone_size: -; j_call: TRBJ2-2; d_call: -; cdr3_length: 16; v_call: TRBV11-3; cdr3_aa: CASSPQAGLGTGELFF; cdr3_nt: TGTGCCAGCAGCCCTCAGGCGGGGCTCGGCACCGGGGAGCTGTTTTTT
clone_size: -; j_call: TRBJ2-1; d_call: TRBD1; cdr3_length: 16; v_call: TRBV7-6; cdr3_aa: CASSPTPGQGHNEQFF; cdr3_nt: TGTGCCAGCAGTCCGACCCCGGGACAGGGACACAATGAGCAGTTCTTC
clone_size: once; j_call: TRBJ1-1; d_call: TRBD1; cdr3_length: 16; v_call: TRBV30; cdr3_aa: CAWSDYPGQGGTEAFF; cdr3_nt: TGTGCCTGGAGTGATTACCCTGGACAGGGAGGGACTGAAGCTTTCTTT
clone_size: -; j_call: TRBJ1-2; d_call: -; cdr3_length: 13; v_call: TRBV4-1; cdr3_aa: CASSPRDNYGYTF; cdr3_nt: TGCGCCAGCAGCCCCAGGGATAACTATGGCTACACCTTC
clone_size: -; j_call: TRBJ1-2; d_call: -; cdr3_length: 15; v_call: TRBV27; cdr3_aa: CASSISGRGSYGYTF; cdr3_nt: TGTGCCAGCAGTATCTCAGGGAGGGGGAGTTATGGCTACACCTTC
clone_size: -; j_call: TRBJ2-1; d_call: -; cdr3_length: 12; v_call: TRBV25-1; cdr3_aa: CASSGRSGEQFF; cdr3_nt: TGTGCCAGCAGTGGGCGGAGCGGGGAGCAGTTCTTC
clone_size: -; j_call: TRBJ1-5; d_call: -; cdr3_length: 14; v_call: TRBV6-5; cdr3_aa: CASRRGGPHQPQHF; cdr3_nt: TGTGCCAGCAGGAGGGGGGGGCCTCATCAGCCCCAGCATTTT
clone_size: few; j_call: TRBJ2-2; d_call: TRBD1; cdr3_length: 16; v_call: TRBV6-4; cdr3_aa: CASSDSGDRGTGELFF; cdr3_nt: TGTGCCAGCAGTGATTCGGGGGACAGGGGCACCGGGGAGCTGTTTTTT
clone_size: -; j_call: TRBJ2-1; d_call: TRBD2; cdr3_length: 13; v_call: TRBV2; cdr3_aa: CASSGTSDNEQFF; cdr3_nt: TGTGCCAGCAGCGGGACTAGCGACAATGAGCAGTTCTTC
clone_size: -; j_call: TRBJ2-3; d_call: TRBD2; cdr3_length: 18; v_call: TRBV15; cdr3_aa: CATSRSKSGTSGSDTQYF; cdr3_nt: TGTGCCACCAGCAGATCAAAATCCGGGACTAGCGGATCAGATACGCAGTATTTT